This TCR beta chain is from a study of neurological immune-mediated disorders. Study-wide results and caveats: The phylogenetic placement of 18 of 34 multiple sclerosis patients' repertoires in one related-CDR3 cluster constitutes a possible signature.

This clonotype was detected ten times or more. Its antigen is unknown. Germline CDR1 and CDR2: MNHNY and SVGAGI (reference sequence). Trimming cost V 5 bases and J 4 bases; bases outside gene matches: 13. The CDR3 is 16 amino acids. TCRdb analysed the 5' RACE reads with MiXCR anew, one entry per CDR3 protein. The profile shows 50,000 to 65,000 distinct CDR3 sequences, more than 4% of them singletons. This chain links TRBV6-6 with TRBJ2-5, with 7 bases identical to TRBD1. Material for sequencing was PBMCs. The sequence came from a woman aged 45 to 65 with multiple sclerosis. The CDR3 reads CASSPLIRRGRETQYF. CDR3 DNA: TGTGCCAGCAGTCCCCTTATTCGAAGGGGGCGAGAGACCCAGTACTTC.